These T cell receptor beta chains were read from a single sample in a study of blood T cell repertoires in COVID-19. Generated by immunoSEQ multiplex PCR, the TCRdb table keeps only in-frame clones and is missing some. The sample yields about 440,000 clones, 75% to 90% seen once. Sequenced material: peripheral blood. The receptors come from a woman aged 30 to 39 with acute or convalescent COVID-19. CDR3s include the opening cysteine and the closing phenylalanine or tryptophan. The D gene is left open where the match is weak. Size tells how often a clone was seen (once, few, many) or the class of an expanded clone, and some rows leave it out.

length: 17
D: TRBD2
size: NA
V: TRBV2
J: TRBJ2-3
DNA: TGTGCCAGCCCGACCGGAACTAGCGGGGGGGCCCGAGATACGCAGTATTTT
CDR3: CASPTGTSGGARDTQYF

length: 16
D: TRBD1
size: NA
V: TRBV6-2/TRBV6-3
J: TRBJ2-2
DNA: TGTGCCAGCAGCTTCCTTGGACAGGCAGTGGCCGGGGAGCTGTTTTTT
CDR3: CASSFLGQAVAGELFF

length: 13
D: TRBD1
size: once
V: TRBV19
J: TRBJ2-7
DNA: TGTGCCAGTAGTGCAGGGGGCGGCTACGAGCAGTACTTC
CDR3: CASSAGGGYEQYF

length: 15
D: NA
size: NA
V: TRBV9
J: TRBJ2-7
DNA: TGTGCCAGCAGCGCCGGGGGAGGCAGGGCCCACGAGCAGTACTTC
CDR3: CASSAGGGRAHEQYF

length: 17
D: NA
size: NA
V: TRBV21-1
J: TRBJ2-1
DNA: TGTGCCAGCAGCAAAGGACCCGGAAGGAGCTCCTACAATGAGCAGTTCTTC
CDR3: CASSKGPGRSSYNEQFF

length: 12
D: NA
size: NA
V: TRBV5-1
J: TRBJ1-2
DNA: TGCGCCAGCAGCTCGGAGAACTATGGCTACACCTTC
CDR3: CASSSENYGYTF

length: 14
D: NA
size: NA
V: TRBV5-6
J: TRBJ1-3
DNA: TGTGCCAGCGGCACAGGATTTTCTGGAAACACCATATATTTT
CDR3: CASGTGFSGNTIYF

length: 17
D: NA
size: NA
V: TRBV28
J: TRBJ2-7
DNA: TGTGCCAGCAGTCCGCCCCGGGTGGGTCCGAGCTCCTACGAGCAGTACTTC
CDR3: CASSPPRVGPSSYEQYF

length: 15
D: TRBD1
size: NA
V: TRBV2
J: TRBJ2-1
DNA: TGTGCCAGCAGCGAACAGGGGGCGAACTACAATGAGCAGTTCTTC
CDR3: CASSEQGANYNEQFF

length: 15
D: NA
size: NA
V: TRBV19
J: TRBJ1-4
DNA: TGTGCCAGTAGTAAAGGGAGAGGAGCTAATGAAAAACTGTTTTTT
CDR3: CASSKGRGANEKLFF

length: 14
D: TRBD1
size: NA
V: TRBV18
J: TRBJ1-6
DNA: TGTGCCAGCTCACCGGACAGGAATATTTCACCCCTCCACTTT
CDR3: CASSPDRNISPLHF

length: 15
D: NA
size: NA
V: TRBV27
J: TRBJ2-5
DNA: TGTGCCAGCAGTTTGGGCCAGGGTTTACAAGAGACCCAGTACTTC
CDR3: CASSLGQGLQETQYF

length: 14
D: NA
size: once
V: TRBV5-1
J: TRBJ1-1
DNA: TGCGCCAGCAGCTTGGGGTCTATGAACACTGAAGCTTTCTTT
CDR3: CASSLGSMNTEAFF

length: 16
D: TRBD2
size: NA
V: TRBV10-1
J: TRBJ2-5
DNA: TGCGCCAGCAGTGAGAATCCAGCGGGGGATCAAGAGACCCAGTACTTC
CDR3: CASSENPAGDQETQYF

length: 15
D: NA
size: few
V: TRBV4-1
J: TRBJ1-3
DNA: TGCGCCAGCAGCCAAACAGACAAAACTGGAAACACCATATATTTT
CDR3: CASSQTDKTGNTIYF

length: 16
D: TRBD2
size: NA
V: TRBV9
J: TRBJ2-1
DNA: TGTGCCAGCAGCCCTCTGAGCGGGGGGCCCCTCAATGAGCAGTTCTTC
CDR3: CASSPLSGGPLNEQFF

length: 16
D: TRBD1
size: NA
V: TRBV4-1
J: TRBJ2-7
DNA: TGCGCCAGCAGCCAGGGCGGACAGGGGATTATCTACGAGCAGTACTTC
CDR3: CASSQGGQGIIYEQYF

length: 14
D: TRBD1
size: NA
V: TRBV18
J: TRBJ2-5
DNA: TGTGCCAGCTCACAAAACAGGGGCGGAGAGACCCAGTACTTC
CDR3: CASSQNRGGETQYF

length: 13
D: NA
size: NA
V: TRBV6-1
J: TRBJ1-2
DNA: TGTGCCAGCAGTGAAATACTCATCTATGGCTACACCTTC
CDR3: CASSEILIYGYTF

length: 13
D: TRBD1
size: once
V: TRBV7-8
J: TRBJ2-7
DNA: TGTGCCAGCAGCCGGGACAGGGGATACGAGCAGTACTTC
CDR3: CASSRDRGYEQYF

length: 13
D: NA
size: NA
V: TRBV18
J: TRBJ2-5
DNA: TGTGCCAGCCATTACTCCCAGGGGGAGACCCAGTACTTC
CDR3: CASHYSQGETQYF

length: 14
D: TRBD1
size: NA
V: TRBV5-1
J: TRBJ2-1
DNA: TGCGCCAGCAGCTTGGGGCCCCAGGGGGATGAGCAGTTCTTC
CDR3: CASSLGPQGDEQFF

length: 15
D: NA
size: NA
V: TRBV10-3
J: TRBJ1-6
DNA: TGTGCCATCAGTGACAGGGACTCATTTAATTCACCCCTCCACTTT
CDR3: CAISDRDSFNSPLHF

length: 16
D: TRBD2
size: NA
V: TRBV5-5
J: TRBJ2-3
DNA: TGTGCCAGCAGCTCGCAGGGCGGGAGTTTCACAGATACGCAGTATTTT
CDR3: CASSSQGGSFTDTQYF

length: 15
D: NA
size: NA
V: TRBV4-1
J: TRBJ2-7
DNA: TGCGCCAGCAGCCAAGGTCTCTGGCAGACCTACGAGCAGTACTTC
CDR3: CASSQGLWQTYEQYF

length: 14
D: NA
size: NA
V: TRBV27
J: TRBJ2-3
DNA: TGTGCCAGCAGTTTATTACCAAGGGAGGATACGCAGTATTTT
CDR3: CASSLLPREDTQYF

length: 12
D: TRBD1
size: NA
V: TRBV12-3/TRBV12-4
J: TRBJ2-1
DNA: TGTGCCAGCAGGGGGACAGACAATGAGCAGTTCTTC
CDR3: CASRGTDNEQFF

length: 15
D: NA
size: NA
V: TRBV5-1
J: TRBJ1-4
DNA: TGCGCCAGCAGCTTGGGAGGGTCCCTAAAGGAAAAACTGTTTTTT
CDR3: CASSLGGSLKEKLFF

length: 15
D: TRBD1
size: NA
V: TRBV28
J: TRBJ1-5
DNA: TGTGCCAGCAGCCCAGGGGGCGCGGGTTTTCAGCCCCAGCATTTT
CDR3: CASSPGGAGFQPQHF

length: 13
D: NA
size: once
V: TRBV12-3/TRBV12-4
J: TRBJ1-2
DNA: TGTGCCAGCACCCCGGGGGGTAACTATGGCTACACCTTC
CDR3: CASTPGGNYGYTF

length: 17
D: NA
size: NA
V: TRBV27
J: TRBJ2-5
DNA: TGTGCCAGCAGTTCATTGCCCCTTGGGGGGACCGAAGAGACCCAGTACTTC
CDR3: CASSSLPLGGTEETQYF

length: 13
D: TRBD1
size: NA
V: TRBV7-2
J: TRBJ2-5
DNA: TGTGCCAGCAGCCAAGGACAGGGTGAGACCCAGTACTTC
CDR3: CASSQGQGETQYF

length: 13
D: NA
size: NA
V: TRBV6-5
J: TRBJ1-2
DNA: TGTGCCAGTACTACCGGGACTAACTATGGCTACACCTTC
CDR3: CASTTGTNYGYTF

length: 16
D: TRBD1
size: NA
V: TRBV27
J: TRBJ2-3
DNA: TGTGCCAGCAGTAGAACCGCAGGGGGTGCTACAGATACGCAGTATTTT
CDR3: CASSRTAGGATDTQYF

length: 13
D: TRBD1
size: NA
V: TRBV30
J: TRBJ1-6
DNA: TGTGCCTGGGCTGCGGACAGGGATTCACCCCTCCACTTT
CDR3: CAWAADRDSPLHF

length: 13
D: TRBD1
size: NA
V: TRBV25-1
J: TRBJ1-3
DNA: TGTGCCAGCAGGGGACAGGGAGAAAACACCATATATTTT
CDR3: CASRGQGENTIYF

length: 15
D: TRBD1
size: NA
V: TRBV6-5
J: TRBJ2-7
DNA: TGTGCCAGCAGAAATCACCGGGACAGGACGGAAGAGCAGTACTTC
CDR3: CASRNHRDRTEEQYF

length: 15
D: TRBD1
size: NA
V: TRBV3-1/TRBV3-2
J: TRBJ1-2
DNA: TGTGCCAGCAGGGGATGGGGGACAGGGGGCTTTGGCTACACCTTC
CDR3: CASRGWGTGGFGYTF

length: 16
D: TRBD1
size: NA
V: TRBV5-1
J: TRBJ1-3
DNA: TGCGCCAGCAGCTCCGGGACAGGGGGCTCTGGAAACACCATATATTTT
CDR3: CASSSGTGGSGNTIYF

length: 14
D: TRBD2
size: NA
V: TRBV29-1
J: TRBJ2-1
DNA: TGCAGCGTTTTGGGCGGGGGGGCCTTGAATGAGCAGTTCTTC
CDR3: CSVLGGGALNEQFF

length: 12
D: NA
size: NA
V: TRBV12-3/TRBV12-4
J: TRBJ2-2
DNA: TGTGCCAGCAGCGCGAACACCGGGGAGCTGTTTTTT
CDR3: CASSANTGELFF

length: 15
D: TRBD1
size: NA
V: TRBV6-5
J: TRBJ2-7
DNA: TGTGCCATTACAAAACGGGACAGGGGTTTCAACGAGCAGTACTTC
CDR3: CAITKRDRGFNEQYF

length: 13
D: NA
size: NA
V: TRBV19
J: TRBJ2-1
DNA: TGTGCCAGTAGTATAGCCCCGAGGAATGAGCAGTTCTTC
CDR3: CASSIAPRNEQFF

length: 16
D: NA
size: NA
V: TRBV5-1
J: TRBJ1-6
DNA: TGCGCCAGCAGCCTTCTGGCAGTCGGGGAGGGATCACCCCTCCACTTT
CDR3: CASSLLAVGEGSPLHF

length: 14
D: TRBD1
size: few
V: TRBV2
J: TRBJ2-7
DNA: TGTGCCAGCAGTGTGGACAGGGGAGTGGACGAGCAGTACTTC
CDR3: CASSVDRGVDEQYF

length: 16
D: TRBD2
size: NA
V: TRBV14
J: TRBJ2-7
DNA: TGTGCCAGCAGCCACGGGGGACGGGCGGGGGCCTACGAGCAGTACTTC
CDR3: CASSHGGRAGAYEQYF

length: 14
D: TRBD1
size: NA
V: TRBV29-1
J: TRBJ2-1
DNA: TGCAGCATAGCAAGGGACAGGGTCTCCAATGAGCAGTTCTTC
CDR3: CSIARDRVSNEQFF

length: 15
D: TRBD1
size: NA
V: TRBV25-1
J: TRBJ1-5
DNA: TGTGCCAGCAGTGAGAGGACAGGGGACACTCAGCCCCAGCATTTT
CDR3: CASSERTGDTQPQHF

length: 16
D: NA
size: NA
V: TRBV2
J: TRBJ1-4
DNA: TGTGCCAGCAGTGAAACTAGACAAGCAACTAATGAAAAACTGTTTTTT
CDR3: CASSETRQATNEKLFF

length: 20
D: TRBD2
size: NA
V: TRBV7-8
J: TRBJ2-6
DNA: TGTGCCAGCAGCACACGACTAGCGGGGGCCGGACGCTCTGGGGCCAACGTCCTGACTTTC
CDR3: CASSTRLAGAGRSGANVLTF

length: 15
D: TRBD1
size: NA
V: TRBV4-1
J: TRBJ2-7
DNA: TGCGCCAGCAGCCTATCCGGGACAGGGACCTACGAGCAGTACTTC
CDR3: CASSLSGTGTYEQYF